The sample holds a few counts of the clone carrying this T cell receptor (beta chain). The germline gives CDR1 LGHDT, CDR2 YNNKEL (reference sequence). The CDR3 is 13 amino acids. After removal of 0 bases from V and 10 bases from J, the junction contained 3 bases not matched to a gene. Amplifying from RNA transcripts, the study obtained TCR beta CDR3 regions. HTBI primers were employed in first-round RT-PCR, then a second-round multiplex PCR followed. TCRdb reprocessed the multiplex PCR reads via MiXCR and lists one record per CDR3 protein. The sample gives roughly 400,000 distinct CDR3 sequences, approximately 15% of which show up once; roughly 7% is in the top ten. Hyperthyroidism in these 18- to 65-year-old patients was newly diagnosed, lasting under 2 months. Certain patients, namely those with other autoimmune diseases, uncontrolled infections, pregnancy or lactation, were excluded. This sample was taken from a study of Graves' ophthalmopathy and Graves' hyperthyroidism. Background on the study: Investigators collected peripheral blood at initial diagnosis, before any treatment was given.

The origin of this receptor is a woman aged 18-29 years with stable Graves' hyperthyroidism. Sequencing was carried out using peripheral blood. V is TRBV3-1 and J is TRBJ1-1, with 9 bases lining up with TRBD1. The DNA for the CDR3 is TGTGCCAGCAGCCAAGACCGGACAGGGGCAGCTTTCTTT. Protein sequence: CASSQDRTGAAFF.